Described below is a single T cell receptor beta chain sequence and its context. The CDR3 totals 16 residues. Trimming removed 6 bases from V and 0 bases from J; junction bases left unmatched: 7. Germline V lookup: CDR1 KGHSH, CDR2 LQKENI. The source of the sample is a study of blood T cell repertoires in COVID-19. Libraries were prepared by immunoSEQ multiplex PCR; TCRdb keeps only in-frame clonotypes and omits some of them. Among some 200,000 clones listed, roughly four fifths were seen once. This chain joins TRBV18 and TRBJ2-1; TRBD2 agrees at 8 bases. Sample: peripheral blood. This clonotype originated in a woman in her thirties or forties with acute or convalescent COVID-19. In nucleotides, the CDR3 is TGTGCCAGCTCGCCTGGCAGCGGGAGCTCCTACAATGAGCAGTTCTTC. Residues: CASSPGSGSSYNEQFF.